This entry features one T cell receptor beta chain sequence. Its target is unknown. The libraries were made with immunoSEQ v3.0 at survey level. Sequencing used immunoSEQ multiplex PCR; TCRdb keeps in-frame clones, though not all of them. The sample includes about 40,000 clones, 75% to 90% of them seen just once. The data stem from a study of long-term antiretroviral therapy in people with HIV. The V and J ends lost 5 bases and 1 base respectively, with 12 bases between them. Germline CDR1 reads SGHRS; CDR2 reads YFSETQ. The CDR3 has 14 amino acids. Study findings and constraints: Repertoires in HIV (unlike those of controls) had narrower CDR3 length ranges.

This TCR came from a woman between 45 and 60 years old with HIV. The sample here was unsorted PBMCs, taken 3.1 years after starting antiretroviral therapy. The genes are TRBV5-1 and TRBJ1-1, with D perhaps matching TRBD1 (5 bases). The CDR3 nucleotides read TGCGCCAGCAGATACCGGGACCCGAACACTGAAGCTTTCTTT. Translating it yields CASRYRDPNTEAFF.